Shown below are 5 T cell receptor beta chains from a single sample sequenced in a study of identical twins. One entry per CDR3 protein, called by TCRdb with MiXCR from the 5' RACE reads. The table has approximately 700,000 distinct CDR3 sequences, less than 7% seen once. The sample taken for sequencing was naive T cells sorted from blood. The receptors were sampled from a man younger than 35 in good health.

With respect to this clonotype: A junction boundary mismatches the germline segment, possibly from a read error. This chain links TRBV29-1 with TRBJ2-1; D remains unclear. The CDR3 runs to 9 residues. Germline V gene data show CDR1 as SQVTM and CDR2 as ANQGSEA. CDR3 in amino acids: CSVGHPQVF. The CDR3 coding sequence is TGCAGCGTTGGACACCCGCAGGTCTTC.

This clonotype was detected only a few times. The genes are TRBV25-1 and TRBJ2-3; 8 nucleotides agree with TRBD1. The junction had 6 bases not matched to a gene; V was cut back by 0 bases and J by 4 bases. This CDR3 has 16 amino acids. Germline-derived CDR1 and CDR2 are MGHDK and SYGVNS. The CDR3 region has the DNA TGTGCCAGCAGTGAATATAGTGTCAGGGGGCCAGATACGCAGTATTTT. Protein sequence: CASSEYSVRGPDTQYF.

There are many counts of this clonotype. The chain has TRBV7-2 and TRBJ2-1; D perhaps matches TRBD2 (6 bases). Deletions cut 1 base from V and 4 bases from J, with 11 bases between. Germline CDR1 reads SGHTA; CDR2 reads FQGNSA. The CDR3 spans 15 residues. The CDR3 DNA is TGTGCCAGCAGCTTAGTGTCTAGCGAGTACAATGAGCAGTTCTTC. Residues: CASSLVSSEYNEQFF.

This clonotype came up many times. The chain recombines TRBV12-3 or TRBV12-4 with TRBJ2-1; D may be TRBD1 (6 bases). This CDR3 region has 14 residues. The V end lost 6 bases, the J end lost 7 bases, and 16 bases lay between the germline ends. Written as DNA, the CDR3 is TGTGCCAGCAGCCCCGGGACAATGGGGAATGAGCAGTTCTTC. This sequence encodes CASSPGTMGNEQFF.

CDR3 in amino acids: CSVCDIWNTEAFF. The CDR3 region has the DNA TGCAGCGTTTGCGACATTTGGAACACTGAAGCTTTCTTT. The genes are TRBV29-1 and TRBJ1-1; D is undetermined. The V end was cut by 5 bases, the J end by 1 base, with 11 bases between. Per the germline V gene, CDR1 is SQVTM and CDR2 is ANQGSEA. The CDR3 covers 13 residues.